What follows is one T cell receptor (beta chain) and its context. Its antigen is unknown. Expressed TCRB transcripts were sequenced after all isolated RNA was converted to cDNA. Method: immunoSEQ multiplex PCR; TCRdb's copy keeps in-frame clones and lacks some. The sample has hundreds of thousands of clones, approximately 30% seen once. The CDR3 contains 14 residues. Germline-derived CDR1 and CDR2 are SQVTM and ANQGSEA. V lost 1 base, J lost 7 bases, and 16 bases lay in between. The sample is drawn from a study of beta chain features in type 1 diabetes. Study results and limitations: Shorter TCRB CDR3s, moderately but significantly so, marked every one of the four CD4+ subsets in Type 1 diabetes patients.

The TCR sequence derives from a man between 18 and 35 years old in good health. The sample taken for sequencing was naive CD4+ T cells from blood. This sequence joins TRBV29-1 and TRBJ1-1; D remains unclear. The CDR3 DNA reads as TGCAGCGTTGAAGCAATTTTCCGGGCGGGTGAAGCTTTCTTT. Its protein product is CSVEAIFRAGEAFF.